The text below deals with one T cell receptor (beta chain). Its specificity is unknown. The source of the sample is a study of T cell responses to AZD1222 COVID-19 vaccine. Study-level results: The donors showed a predominance of white British ancestry and of females, with possible underestimation of clonal diversity.

It was second doses at about 4 or about 12 weeks that were pooled. TCRdb's table, derived via immunoSEQ multiplex PCR, lists solely in-frame clones and lacks some. The sample consists of roughly 100,000 clones, nearly 90% of them appearing once. Germline V gives CDR1 SGHRS, CDR2 YFSETQ. This CDR3 has 16 amino acids. V lost 2 bases, J lost 6 bases, and 6 bases stayed unmatched. The chain combines TRBV5-1 with TRBJ2-1, with 12 nucleotides matching TRBD2. The sequence came from an adult who received the AZD1222 COVID-19 vaccine. The sequencing used peripheral blood, collected 28 days after the second AZD1222 dose. Here the CDR3 DNA reads TGCGCCAGCAGCTTCCCCGGACTAGCGGGAACCAATGAGCAGTTCTTC. The encoded protein is CASSFPGLAGTNEQFF.